This T cell receptor (beta chain) was documented in a study of cytomegalovirus exposure and HLA in healthy donors. Study-wide results and caveats: Researchers had no immune exposure information except CMV serostatus available. Accurate prediction of HLA-A and HLA-B alleles (for most subjects) was reportedly achieved from TCR beta sequences.

The PCR made use of 60 Vbeta and 13 Jbeta primers. Profiled with immunoSEQ multiplex PCR; TCRdb holds only in-frame clones, not every one. Of roughly 140,000 clones listed, approximately 71% were seen once; the top ten hold approximately 5%. CDR3 length: 14 residues. Germline CDR1 and CDR2: SGHDN and FVKESK. The V gene lost 3 bases and the J gene lost 2 bases, with 10 bases spanning the gap. This clone turned up a few times. The antigen remains unidentified. This sequence originates from a woman aged 45 to 65 in good health and CMV-seronegative. The rearrangement joins TRBV14 to TRBJ1-1; D might be TRBD1 (6 bases). Specimen: PBMCs. The DNA for the CDR3 is TGTGCCAGCAGCCAGGGCAGGGGTAACACTGAAGCTTTCTTT. Translation: CASSQGRGNTEAFF.